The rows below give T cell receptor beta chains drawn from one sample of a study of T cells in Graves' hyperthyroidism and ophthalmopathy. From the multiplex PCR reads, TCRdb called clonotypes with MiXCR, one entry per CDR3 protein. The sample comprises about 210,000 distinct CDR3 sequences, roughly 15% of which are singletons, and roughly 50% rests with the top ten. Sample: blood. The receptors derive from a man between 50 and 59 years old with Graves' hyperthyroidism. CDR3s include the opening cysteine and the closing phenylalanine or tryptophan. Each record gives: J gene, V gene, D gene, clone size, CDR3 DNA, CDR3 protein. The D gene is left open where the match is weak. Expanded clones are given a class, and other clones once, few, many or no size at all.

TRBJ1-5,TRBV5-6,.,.,TGTGCCAGCAGCTTAAGTCAGCCCCAGCATTTT,CASSLSQPQHF
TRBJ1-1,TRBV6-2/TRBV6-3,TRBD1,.,TGTGCCAGCAGTTACAGGGGGCCAACTGAAGCTTTCTTT,CASSYRGPTEAFF
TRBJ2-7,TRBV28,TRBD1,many,TGTGCCAGCAGGCGACAGGGGGCGCGGGCCTTTCCCACCTACGAGCAGTACTTC,CASRRQGARAFPTYEQYF
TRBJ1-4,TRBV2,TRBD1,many,TGTGCCAGAAGGGGACAGGCAACTAATGAAAAACTGTTTTTT,CARRGQATNEKLFF
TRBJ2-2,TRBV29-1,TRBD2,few,TGCAGCGTTGAAGGGCTAGCGGGTGACGGGGAGCTGTTTTTT,CSVEGLAGDGELFF
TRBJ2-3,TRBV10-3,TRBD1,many,TGTGCCATCAGTGGAGAGACAGGGGGAGATACGCAGTATTTT,CAISGETGGDTQYF
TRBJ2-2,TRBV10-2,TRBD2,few,TGCGCCAGCGCAACCGGGACTAGCGGGAGTTTCGGGGAGCTGTTTTTT,CASATGTSGSFGELFF
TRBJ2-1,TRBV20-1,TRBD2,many,TGCAGTGCTAGAGATAGCGGGCAGACCTACAATGAGCAGTTCTTC,CSARDSGQTYNEQFF
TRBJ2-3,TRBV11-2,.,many,TGTGCCAGCAGCTTACGCCAAGTTTGGGATACGCAGTATTTT,CASSLRQVWDTQYF
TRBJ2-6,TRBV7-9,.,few,TGTGCCAGCAGCCCTACTTTGTCTGGGGCCAACGTCCTGACTTTC,CASSPTLSGANVLTF
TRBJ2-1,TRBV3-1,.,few,TGTGCCAGCAGCCATCTTCTAGGCTCCGGCAATGAGCAGTTCTTC,CASSHLLGSGNEQFF
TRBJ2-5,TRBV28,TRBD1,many,TGTGCCAGCAGCCCGGACAGGGAACGAGAGACCCAGTACTTC,CASSPDRERETQYF
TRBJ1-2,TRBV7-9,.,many,TGTGCCAGCAGCTTTAGCGAGGGTGTTGGGGGCTACACCTTC,CASSFSEGVGGYTF
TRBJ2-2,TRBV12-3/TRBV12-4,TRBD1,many,TGTGCCAGCAGCCATTCTACGACAGGGGTGGGGGAGCTGTTTTTT,CASSHSTTGVGELFF
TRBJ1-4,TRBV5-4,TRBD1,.,TGTGCCAGCAGCTTGGCGGGACAGGGTGATATCCTGTTTTTT,CASSLAGQGDILFF
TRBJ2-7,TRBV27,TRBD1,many,TGTGCCAGCAGTTTCTCCGACAGGGCCGGCTACGAGCAGTACTTC,CASSFSDRAGYEQYF
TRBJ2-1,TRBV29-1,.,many,TGCAGCGTTGAGGGGACATCCTCCAATGAGCAGTTCTTC,CSVEGTSSNEQFF
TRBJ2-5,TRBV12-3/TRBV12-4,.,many,TGTGCCAGCAGTTTAATTAGCAATTTGGAGACCCAGTACTTC,CASSLISNLETQYF
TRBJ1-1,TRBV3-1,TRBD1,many,TGTGCCAGCAGCCAGGGGACAGGGATGACTGAAGCTTTCTTT,CASSQGTGMTEAFF
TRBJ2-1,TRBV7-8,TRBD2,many,TGTGCCAGCAGCTTAGAGGCTAGCGGGAATAACAATGAGCAGTTCTTC,CASSLEASGNNNEQFF
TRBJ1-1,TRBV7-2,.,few,TGTGCCAGCAGCCTGCGGACAGCGGTCGTTCCAGCTTTCTTT,CASSLRTAVVPAFF
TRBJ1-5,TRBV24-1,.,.,TGTGCCACCAGTGATTCGTCTCTTGACAGCCATAACAATCAGCCCCAGCATTTT,CATSDSSLDSHNNQPQHF
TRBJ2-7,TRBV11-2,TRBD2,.,TGTGCCAGCAGCTTAATGGCGGGAGGCACCAGCTCCTACGAGCAGTACTTC,CASSLMAGGTSSYEQYF
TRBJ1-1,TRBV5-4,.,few,TGTGCCAGCAGCTGGGGGGGAGTGAACACTGAAGCTTTCTTT,CASSWGGVNTEAFF
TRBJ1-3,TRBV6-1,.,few,TGTGCCAGCAGTCCTAACGGCCCCACTGGCACTGGAAACACCATATATTTT,CASSPNGPTGTGNTIYF
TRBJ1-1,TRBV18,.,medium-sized,TGTGCCAGCTCACCACACCCTGATGGCACTGAAGCTTTCTTT,CASSPHPDGTEAFF
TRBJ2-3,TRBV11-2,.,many,TGTGCCAGCAGCTCCGGGTCTGGCCCCCGCACAGATACGCAGTATTTT,CASSSGSGPRTDTQYF
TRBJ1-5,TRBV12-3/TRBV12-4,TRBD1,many,TGTGCCAGCAGTCTGACAGGGGGCAGGAATCAGCCCCAGCATTTT,CASSLTGGRNQPQHF
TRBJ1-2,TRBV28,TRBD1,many,TGTGCCAGCAGCTCTGGACAGGACGGCTACACCTTC,CASSSGQDGYTF
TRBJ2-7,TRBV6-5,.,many,TGTGCCAGCAGTTACTCGATTGGCCCTTACGAGCAGTACTTC,CASSYSIGPYEQYF
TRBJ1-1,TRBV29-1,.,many,TGCAGCGTTGTAGCTCAGGGCCGCCCGAACACTGAAGCTTTCTTT,CSVVAQGRPNTEAFF
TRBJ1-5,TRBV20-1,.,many,TGCAGTGCTAGAGATCGGCGCGGCTTCGAAAGCAATCAGCCCCAGCATTTT,CSARDRRGFESNQPQHF
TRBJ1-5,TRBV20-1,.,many,TGCAGTGCTAGAGTATTTGGGGTTAGCAATCAGCCCCAGCATTTT,CSARVFGVSNQPQHF
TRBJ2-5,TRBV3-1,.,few,TGTGCCAGCAGCCAAGACGGCCTGACCCAGTACTTC,CASSQDGLTQYF
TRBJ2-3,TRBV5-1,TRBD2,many,TGCGCCAGCAGACGTACTAGCGGGGGTCTCACAGATACGCAGTATTTT,CASRRTSGGLTDTQYF
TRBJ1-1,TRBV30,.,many,TGTGCCTGGAGTAAAGGGGGAATGAACACTGAAGCTTTCTTT,CAWSKGGMNTEAFF
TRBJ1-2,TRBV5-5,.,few,TGTGCCAGCAGCTTGGACGGGGTCGGCTACACCTTC,CASSLDGVGYTF
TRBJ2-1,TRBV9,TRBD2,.,TGTGCCAGCAGCGTAGGCGGGAGGGGCCCTGAGCAGTTCTTC,CASSVGGRGPEQFF
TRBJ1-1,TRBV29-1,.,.,TGCAGCGCCCTTAACACTGAAGCTTTCTTT,CSALNTEAFF
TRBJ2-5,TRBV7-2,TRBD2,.,TGTGCCAGCAGCCCCGGGGGGGGGCTAGCGGGAAGGGAGACCCAGTACTTC,CASSPGGGLAGRETQYF
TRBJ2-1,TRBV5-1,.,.,TGCGCCAGCAGCTTGATATATTCGGGCAATGAGCAGTTCTTC,CASSLIYSGNEQFF
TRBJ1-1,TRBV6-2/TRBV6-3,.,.,TGTGCCAGCAGTTTAATATCCCAGGAGACTGAAGCTTTCTTT,CASSLISQETEAFF
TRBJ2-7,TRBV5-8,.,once,TGTGCCAGCAGCCAGAAAACAGGGGGGGGCTCCTACGAGCAGTACTTC,CASSQKTGGGSYEQYF
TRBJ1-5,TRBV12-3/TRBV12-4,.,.,TGTGCCAGCAGCCAAACGCTAGGGTTTCAGCCCCAGCATTTT,CASSQTLGFQPQHF
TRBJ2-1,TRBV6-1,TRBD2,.,TGTGCCAGCAGTGAAGCCCTACGGGGGGCGGGAGGTGTGAATGAGCAGTTCTTC,CASSEALRGAGGVNEQFF